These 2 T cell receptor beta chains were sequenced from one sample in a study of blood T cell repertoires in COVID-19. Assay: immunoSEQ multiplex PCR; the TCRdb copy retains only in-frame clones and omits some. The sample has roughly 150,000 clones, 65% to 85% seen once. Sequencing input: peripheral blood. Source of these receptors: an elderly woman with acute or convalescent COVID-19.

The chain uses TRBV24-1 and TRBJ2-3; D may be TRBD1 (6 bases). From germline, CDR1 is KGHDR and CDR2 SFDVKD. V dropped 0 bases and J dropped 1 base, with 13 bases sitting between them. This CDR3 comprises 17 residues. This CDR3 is CATSDLAGRGGTDTQYF. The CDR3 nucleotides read TGTGCCACCAGTGATTTGGCTGGCAGGGGTGGCACAGATACGCAGTATTTT.

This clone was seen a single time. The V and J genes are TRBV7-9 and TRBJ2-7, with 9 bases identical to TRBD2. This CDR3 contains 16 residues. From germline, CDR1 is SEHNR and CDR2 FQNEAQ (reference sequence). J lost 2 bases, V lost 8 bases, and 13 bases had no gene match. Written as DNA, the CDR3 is TGTGCCAGCGGAGGGCACGGGCGACTAGCGGCCTACGAGCAGTACTTC. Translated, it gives CASGGHGRLAAYEQYF.